Below are 21 T cell receptor beta chains sequenced from a single sample in a study of cytomegalovirus exposure and HLA in healthy donors (dated by TCRdb to about 2017). Library generation was performed with the immunoSEQ multiplex PCR assay. For the multiplex PCR, a mixture combining 60 forward primers for TCR Vbeta segments and 13 reverse primers for TCR Jbeta segments was used. Here the immuneACCESS table is served through TCRdb, limited to in-frame sequences with V and J called. Missing clones are a known gap in these copies; in checked studies unresolved V genes cover under half, and the rest lacks a known reason. The sample contains approximately 150,000 clones, 80% of them found a single time. Less than 9% of the sample comes from the top ten. Sequenced input: PBMCs. The receptors shown here come from a man aged 25-40 years in good health and CMV-seropositive.

This clone was counted a single time. CDR3 sequence (DNA): TGTGCCAGCAATCTCCAGGGAGGGGGGACTGAAGCTTTCTTT. Translation gives CASNLQGGGTEAFF. The genes are TRBV25-1 and TRBJ1-1; D possibly corresponds to TRBD1 (6 bases). Germline CDR1 is MGHDK and CDR2 is SYGVNS. V lost 7 bases and J 5 bases, leaving 17 bases between the germline ends. The CDR3 extends over 14 amino acids.

Only one count was recorded for this clone. The gene calls are TRBV7-9 and TRBJ2-7, with D possibly TRBD1 on 5 matching bases. Trimming took 3 bases from V and 2 from J, leaving 8 bases between them. The germline CDR1 and CDR2 sequences are SEHNR and FQNEAQ (reference sequence). The CDR3 has 13 amino acids. The CDR3 loop is CASSFGQAYEQYF. For the CDR3, the DNA is TGTGCCAGCAGCTTCGGACAAGCCTACGAGCAGTACTTC.

In DNA form, the CDR3 reads TGTGCCAGCAGTGAGGTGCCGGGACAGGGGGCCCGGGGCAATCAGCCCCAGCATTTT. This translates into CASSEVPGQGARGNQPQHF. The chain couples TRBV6-1 to TRBJ1-5; 12 bases align to TRBD1. The trim removed 3 bases at V and 2 bases at J, leaving 11 bases unmatched. CDR3 length equals 19 residues. Germline CDR1 is MNHNS and CDR2 is SASEGT.

The chain uses TRBV7-2 and TRBJ2-7, with D perhaps matching TRBD1 (6 bases). CDR1 and CDR2 from the germline V gene are SGHTA and FQGNSA. The CDR3 spans 15 residues. The ends were cut back, 4 bases at V and 5 bases at J, with 18 bases in the middle. The DNA of the CDR3 is TGTGCCAGCAGCTGGCCCCTGACAGGATTCGACGAGCAGTACTTC. It is translated as CASSWPLTGFDEQYF.

The table lists this clone with many counts. The chain is built from TRBV7-8 and TRBJ1-2; D may be TRBD1 (5 bases). V was trimmed by 0 bases and J by 0 bases, leaving 8 bases between them. The CDR3 sequence is 15 residues long. Germline values: CDR1 SGHVS, CDR2 FQNEAQ. DNA of the CDR3: TGTGCCAGCAGCTTAGCGGGGCCTACTAACTATGGCTACACCTTC. Protein product: CASSLAGPTNYGYTF.

The chain couples TRBV27 to TRBJ2-7, with unresolved D. The V end lost 3 bases, the J end lost 4 bases, and 13 bases lay between the germline ends. CDR1 is MNHEY and CDR2 is SMNVEV in the germline V gene (reference sequence). CDR3 length: 14 amino acids. The CDR3 nucleotides read TGTGCCAGCAGTTTTAACAGACCAGAATACGAGCAGTACTTC. It translates to CASSFNRPEYEQYF.

This clone was found once. The V gene is TRBV4-1, the J gene TRBJ1-1, with D maybe TRBD1 (6 bases). Germline values: CDR1 MGHRA, CDR2 YSYEKL. Deletions cut 1 base from V and 2 bases from J, with 14 bases between. The CDR3 is made up of 16 amino acids. The CDR3 sequence: CASSQGGAQGNTEAFF. CDR3 in DNA: TGCGCCAGCAGCCAAGGTGGGGCACAGGGTAACACTGAAGCTTTCTTT.

The rearrangement uses TRBV7-2 and TRBJ2-7; D uncertain. Germline lookup yields CDR1 SGHTA and CDR2 FQGNSA. Trimming left V 6 bases short and J 1 base short, with 7 bases between. This CDR3 comprises 12 residues. CDR3 sequence: CASRASSYEQYF. DNA of the CDR3: TGTGCCAGCAGAGCGTCTTCCTACGAGCAGTACTTC.

V is TRBV6-1 and J is TRBJ2-1, with a tentative D call TRBD1 (6 bases). The CDR3 contains 13 residues. Germline values: CDR1 MNHNS, CDR2 SASEGT. V lost 4 bases, J lost 6 bases, and 10 bases lay in between. CDR3 loop: CASSVRGGNEQFF. Written as DNA, the CDR3 is TGTGCCAGCAGTGTCAGGGGCGGCAATGAGCAGTTCTTC.

The chain has TRBV9 and TRBJ2-7; 9 bases fit TRBD1. Germline lookup yields CDR1 SGDLS and CDR2 YYNGEE. The CDR3 is 14 amino acids. The V and J ends lost 0 bases and 6 bases, in that order; junction bases with no gene match: 4. The CDR3 DNA reads TGTGCCAGCAGCGTAGGGACAGGGGCGGTCGAGCAGTACTTC. Translation: CASSVGTGAVEQYF.

V and J are TRBV19 and TRBJ1-4; D might be TRBD1 (5 bases). Germline lookup yields CDR1 LNHDA and CDR2 SQIVND (reference sequence). The CDR3 sequence is 16 residues long. Trimming shortened V by 3 bases and J by 3 bases, and 14 bases separated the two germline ends. This chain's CDR3 is CASSMAGGAANEKLFF. The CDR3 nucleotides read TGTGCCAGTAGTATGGCCGGAGGGGCCGCTAATGAAAAACTGTTTTTT.

The chain links TRBV5-1 to TRBJ2-3, with 11 bases fitting TRBD2. The length of the CDR3 is 16 residues. CDR1 and CDR2 from the germline V gene are SGHRS and YFSETQ. After removal of 2 bases from V and 4 bases from J, the junction contained 6 bases not matched to a gene. CDR3 residues: CASSFLSGRGADTQYF. The DNA of the CDR3 is TGCGCCAGCAGCTTCCTTAGCGGGAGGGGTGCAGATACGCAGTATTTT.

The CDR3 loop reads CAWTRTSGFTDTQYF. The CDR3 DNA is TGTGCCTGGACCAGGACTAGCGGTTTCACAGATACGCAGTATTTT. The chain couples TRBV30 to TRBJ2-3; 10 bases agree with TRBD2. The CDR3 runs 15 residues. The junction had 6 bases not matched to a gene; V was cut back by 4 bases and J by 2 bases. Germline V CDR1 and CDR2: GTSNPN, SVGIG (reference sequence).

V usage is TRBV30 and J usage is TRBJ1-1; 8 nucleotides match TRBD1. The length of the CDR3 is 15 residues. Germline V lookup: CDR1 GTSNPN, CDR2 SVGIG (reference sequence). The CDR3 DNA follows: TGTGCTGCACGGACAGGGCTAGAGGCCCTTTTAGAAGCTTTCTTT. This gives the protein CAARTGLEALLEAFF.

This clone was detected only once. The J gene is TRBJ1-3, the V gene TRBV6-1; a weak D match, TRBD1 (5 bases). V dropped 7 bases and J dropped 4 bases, with 11 bases sitting between them. This CDR3 region has 13 residues. Per the germline V gene, CDR1 is MNHNS and CDR2 is SASEGT. DNA for the CDR3: TGTGCCAGCAAGCCGACAGACGGAAACACCATATATTTT. It yields the protein CASKPTDGNTIYF.

The CDR3 DNA reads as TGTGCCAGCAGTGAATGGCGGGGGGGCGGGGACACCGGGGAGCTGTTTTTT. Translated: CASSEWRGGGDTGELFF. The genes are TRBV6-1 and TRBJ2-2; 9 bases are shared with TRBD2. Germline V gives CDR1 MNHNS, CDR2 SASEGT. The CDR3 consists of 17 residues. J gave up 3 bases and V 2 bases, and 7 bases lay outside the gene matches.

The rearrangement joins TRBV10-1 to TRBJ2-2; 11 bases agree with TRBD1. Germline assignment: CDR1 WNHNN and CDR2 SYGVQD (reference sequence). The CDR3 extends over 13 amino acids. The ends lost 10 bases at V and 5 bases at J; junction bases unmatched: 3. The CDR3 protein is CATGQGETGELFF. Written as DNA, the CDR3 is TGCGCCACGGGACAGGGGGAAACCGGGGAGCTGTTTTTT.

The chain is built from TRBV6-5 and TRBJ2-5, with unresolved D. CDR3 length: 13 residues. Germline lookup yields CDR1 MNHEY and CDR2 SVGAGI. V lost 0 bases to trimming and J lost 2 bases, with 4 bases between them. DNA of the CDR3: TGTGCCAGCAGTTACTCCCTTCAAGAGACCCAGTACTTC. It encodes CASSYSLQETQYF.

The CDR3 DNA sequence: TGTGCCAGCAGCCCCCAGAACACTGAAGCTTTCTTT. Its protein product is CASSPQNTEAFF. V gene TRBV6-5 combines with J gene TRBJ1-1; no clear D gene. This CDR3 contains 12 residues. V was cut by 6 bases and J by 1 base, with 6 bases left in between. Germline assignment: CDR1 MNHEY and CDR2 SVGAGI.

The genes are TRBV30 and TRBJ1-2; D is possibly TRBD1 (6 bases). With 1 base removed from V and 4 bases from J, the gap between germline ends came to 10 bases. Germline CDR1 is GTSNPN and CDR2 is SVGIG (reference sequence). The CDR3 sequence is 13 residues long. The CDR3 DNA reads as TGTGCCTGGAGTGAAGGGGGTTTCTATGGCTACACCTTC. This translates into CAWSEGGFYGYTF.

CDR3 loop: CASSLDRGAYGYTF. CDR3 DNA: TGTGCCAGCAGTTTGGACAGGGGTGCCTATGGCTACACCTTC. This chain joins TRBV6-5 and TRBJ1-2, with TRBD1 identical over 9 bases. The CDR3 has 14 amino acids. Germline values: CDR1 MNHEY, CDR2 SVGAGI. Losses at the gene ends were 4 bases for V and 4 bases for J; bases not matched to a gene: 4.